The T cell receptor beta chain described here comes from a study of T cell changes during pregnancy in multiple sclerosis. This CDR3 comprises 13 residues. The germline CDR1 and CDR2 sequences are MRHNA and SNTAGT. V was shortened by 3 bases and J by 4 bases, with 7 bases between the two germline ends. Using immunoSEQ multiplex PCR, the repertoire was profiled, and TCRdb retains in-frame clones only, with some absent. The repertoire holds tens of thousands of clones, with roughly nine tenths as singletons. Source: CD4+ T cells from peripheral blood mononuclear cells, taken before pregnancy. The genes are TRBV6-4 and TRBJ1-3, with a weak D call TRBD1 (6 bases). The TCR comes from a female donor with multiple sclerosis, enrolled in a pregnancy study. The CDR3 loop reads CASSEDRGNTIYF. The CDR3 nucleotides are TGTGCCAGCAGTGAAGACAGGGGAAACACCATATATTTT.